What follows are 9 T cell receptor beta chains derived from one specimen sequenced in a study of blood T cell repertoires in COVID-19. Measured with immunoSEQ multiplex PCR; TCRdb has only the in-frame clones, and not every one. The sample has under 130,000 clones, 88% seen once. Input material: peripheral blood. These receptors all come from a human donor in a cohort sampled during active COVID-19.

The genes are TRBV11-2 and TRBJ2-7; TRBD1 matches 7 bases. Per the germline V gene, CDR1 is SGHAT and CDR2 is FQNNGV. The CDR3 extends over 15 amino acids. Trimming at V came to 5 bases and at J to 3 bases, leaving 10 bases not matched to a gene. The DNA of the CDR3 is TGTGCCAGCAGCGCACCGGGACAGAGATTCTACGAGCAGTACTTC. This codes for CASSAPGQRFYEQYF.

This clone was seen once. V and J are TRBV30 and TRBJ2-1, with TRBD2 as a possible D gene (5 bases). V shed 1 base and J shed 15 bases, with 13 bases lying between them. Germline V lookup: CDR1 GTSNPN, CDR2 SVGIG (reference sequence). This CDR3 is 11 amino acids long. The CDR3 sequence: CAWSGSSLRFF. CDR3 in DNA: TGTGCCTGGAGTGGGTCTAGCCTTAGGTTCTTC.

This chain links TRBV7-9 with TRBJ2-6; 8 bases map to TRBD2. The CDR3 is 17 residues long. V lost 5 bases and J lost 0; bases outside the gene matches: 6. Germline CDR1 reads SEHNR; CDR2 reads FQNEAQ (reference sequence). CDR3 amino acids: CASSTLAESSGANVLTF. In DNA form, the CDR3 reads TGTGCCAGCAGCACACTAGCGGAGAGCTCTGGGGCCAACGTCCTGACTTTC.

The chain links TRBV5-1 to TRBJ2-7, with TRBD1 matching 10 bases. The CDR3 has 15 residues. CDR1 and CDR2 (germline): SGHRS, YFSETQ. The trim removed 5 bases at V and 0 bases at J, leaving 5 bases unmatched. CDR3: CASSPRTGGSYEQYF. The CDR3 DNA is TGCGCCAGCAGTCCACGGACAGGGGGCTCCTACGAGCAGTACTTC.

The genes are TRBV29-1 and TRBJ1-3; 8 nucleotides agree with TRBD1. Per germline, CDR1 SQVTM and CDR2 ANQGSEA. The CDR3 runs 14 residues. Losses at the gene ends were 3 bases for V and 0 bases for J; bases not matched to a gene: 1. DNA of the CDR3: TGCAGCGTTGATACAGGGGGCTCTGGAAACACCATATATTTT. Amino acid sequence: CSVDTGGSGNTIYF.

This chain links TRBV7-8 with TRBJ2-7; 8 bases agree with TRBD2. The J segment lost 3 bases and the V segment lost 2 bases, leaving 21 bases of the junction unmatched. Germline CDR1 is SGHVS and CDR2 is FQNEAQ. This CDR3 region has 20 residues. The CDR3 DNA reads as TGTGCCAGCAGCTTATTTCACCCGCCCGGGACTAGAGCCTATAGCTACGAGCAGTACTTC. It is translated as CASSLFHPPGTRAYSYEQYF.

The V and J genes are TRBV19 and TRBJ2-7; 13 bases are a match to TRBD2. The J segment lost 3 bases and the V segment lost 5 bases, leaving 7 bases of the junction unmatched. The CDR3 extends over 16 amino acids. Germline CDR1 and CDR2: LNHDA and SQIVND (reference sequence). In DNA, the CDR3 is TGTGCCAGTAGTCCCAGGACTAGCGGGAGTCGCTACGAGCAGTACTTC. The encoded protein is CASSPRTSGSRYEQYF.

This chain joins TRBV12-3 or TRBV12-4 and TRBJ1-1; TRBD1 matches 9 bases. CDR3 size: 12 residues. V shed 5 bases, J shed 12 bases, and the junction held 7 bases outside the gene matches. CDR3 sequence reads: CASSPGQGKTFF. CDR3 in DNA: TGTGCCAGCAGTCCGGGACAGGGAAAAACTTTCTTT.

The J gene is TRBJ2-7, the V gene TRBV6-5, with 7 positions matching TRBD2. V was pared by 7 bases and J by 2 bases, with 5 bases of the junction left unmatched. In germline, CDR1 is MNHEY, CDR2 SVGAGI. CDR3 size: 13 residues. The CDR3 DNA sequence: TGTGCCAGCACCGGACTAGATACCTACGAGCAGTACTTC. It codes for CASTGLDTYEQYF.